A selection of T cell receptor beta chains follows, all from one sample in a study of blood T cells in healthy people across ages. TCRdb itself ran the 5' RACE reads through MiXCR, one entry per CDR3 protein. Among fewer than 1.5 million distinct CDR3 sequences listed, approximately 38% were seen once. Sequences were obtained from blood. All receptors come from a woman between 18 and 30 years old in good health. CDR3s include the opening cysteine and the closing phenylalanine or tryptophan. D genes are given only for firm matches. Expanded clones are given a class, and other clones once, few, many or no size at all.

clone size	D gene	V gene	J gene	CDR3 protein	CDR3 DNA
few	TRBD1	TRBV2	TRBJ1-5	CASDDRDQPQHF	TGTGCCAGCGACGACAGGGATCAGCCCCAGCATTTT
.	TRBD2	TRBV6-9	TRBJ2-3	CASSYRGVSTDTQYF	TGTGCCAGCAGTTATCGGGGGGTTAGCACAGATACGCAGTATTTT
many	.	TRBV3-1	TRBJ2-7	CASSQGATYEQYF	TGTGCCAGCAGCCAAGGAGCGACCTACGAGCAGTACTTC
.	.	TRBV13	TRBJ1-2	CASSLGSQLYGYTF	TGTGCCAGCAGCTTAGGCAGCCAGCTATATGGCTACACCTTC
few	TRBD2	TRBV25-1	TRBJ2-1	CASSPPLSGRTNEQFF	TGTGCCAGCAGTCCCCCCCTTAGCGGGAGGACCAATGAGCAGTTCTTC
few	TRBD1	TRBV29-1	TRBJ1-2	CSVGTGANGYTF	TGCAGCGTTGGGACAGGGGCTAATGGCTACACCTTC
.	TRBD2	TRBV7-6	TRBJ2-4	CASSLAASGGVKNIQYF	TGTGCCAGCAGCTTAGCTGCTAGCGGGGGGGTTAAAAACATTCAGTACTTC
many	.	TRBV6-5	TRBJ2-1	CASTRGGSSYNEQFF	TGTGCCAGCACCCGAGGGGGGAGCTCCTACAATGAGCAGTTCTTC
few	.	TRBV6-1	TRBJ1-1	CASLRGGQTEAFF	TGTGCCAGCCTCCGGGGGGGGCAGACTGAAGCTTTCTTT
few	.	TRBV5-5	TRBJ1-5	CASSFGSGDQPQHF	TGTGCCAGCAGCTTCGGGTCTGGGGATCAGCCCCAGCATTTT
few	.	TRBV2	TRBJ2-3	CASRPRATDTQYF	TGTGCCAGCAGGCCTAGAGCCACAGATACGCAGTATTTT
.	TRBD1	TRBV6-5	TRBJ2-5	CASSSPGQGPEGTQYF	TGTGCCAGCAGTTCCCCGGGACAGGGGCCAGAGGGGACCCAGTACTTC
.	.	TRBV20-1	TRBJ2-7	CSAQAENLKPGIPDEQYF	TGCAGTGCTCAGGCGGAGAACTTGAAACCCGGAATTCCCGACGAGCAGTACTTC
many	TRBD2	TRBV10-1	TRBJ2-7	CASSDQTSGGSYEQYF	TGCGCCAGCAGTGACCAGACTAGCGGGGGCTCCTACGAGCAGTACTTC
once	.	TRBV6-2/TRBV6-3	TRBJ1-5	CASSYGVRNQPQHF	TGTGCCAGCAGTTACGGGGTCCGCAATCAGCCCCAGCATTTT
many	.	TRBV7-3	TRBJ2-3	CASSSPAGSDTQYF	TGTGCCAGCAGCTCCCCAGCGGGCTCAGATACGCAGTATTTT
.	TRBD2	TRBV9	TRBJ2-3	CASSVDPAGNTDTQYF	TGTGCCAGCAGCGTAGATCCAGCGGGGAACACAGATACGCAGTATTTT
once	.	TRBV20-1	TRBJ2-3	CSAYRPQGSPDTQYF	TGCAGTGCCTATCGCCCCCAGGGGAGCCCAGATACGCAGTATTTT
once	TRBD1	TRBV4-1	TRBJ2-7	CASSQPGFGQGAPYEQYF	TGCGCCAGCAGCCAACCGGGATTTGGACAGGGGGCCCCTTACGAGCAGTACTTC
many	.	TRBV7-3	TRBJ2-3	CASSLTFSPLGTDTQYF	TGTGCCAGCAGCTTAACGTTCAGTCCCCTGGGCACAGATACGCAGTATTTT
.	.	TRBV9	TRBJ2-5	CASSRLTHSGLHEQYF	TGTGCCAGCAGCCGGTTAACGCACAGCGGGCTCCATGAGCAGTACTTC
.	.	TRBV5-1	TRBJ1-5	CASSGGQSVGNQPQHF	TGCGCCAGCAGCGGAGGACAGTCCGTCGGCAATCAGCCCCAGCATTTT
.	.	TRBV4-2	TRBJ1-3	CASSQTFLDPSGNTIYF	TGTGCCAGCAGCCAAACCTTTCTCGACCCCTCTGGAAACACCATATATTTT
few	.	TRBV12-5	TRBJ2-7	CASGFRTEITGRPLNYEQYF	TGTGCTAGTGGTTTTCGCACCGAGATAACAGGGAGGCCCCTGAACTACGAGCAGTACTTC
few	.	TRBV6-1	TRBJ1-2	CASSGETWGRESGYTF	TGTGCCAGCAGTGGAGAAACTTGGGGCAGAGAATCTGGCTACACCTTC
.	.	TRBV29-1	TRBJ2-5	CSAGSGLVTQYF	TGCAGCGCAGGGAGCGGGCTAGTGACCCAGTACTTC